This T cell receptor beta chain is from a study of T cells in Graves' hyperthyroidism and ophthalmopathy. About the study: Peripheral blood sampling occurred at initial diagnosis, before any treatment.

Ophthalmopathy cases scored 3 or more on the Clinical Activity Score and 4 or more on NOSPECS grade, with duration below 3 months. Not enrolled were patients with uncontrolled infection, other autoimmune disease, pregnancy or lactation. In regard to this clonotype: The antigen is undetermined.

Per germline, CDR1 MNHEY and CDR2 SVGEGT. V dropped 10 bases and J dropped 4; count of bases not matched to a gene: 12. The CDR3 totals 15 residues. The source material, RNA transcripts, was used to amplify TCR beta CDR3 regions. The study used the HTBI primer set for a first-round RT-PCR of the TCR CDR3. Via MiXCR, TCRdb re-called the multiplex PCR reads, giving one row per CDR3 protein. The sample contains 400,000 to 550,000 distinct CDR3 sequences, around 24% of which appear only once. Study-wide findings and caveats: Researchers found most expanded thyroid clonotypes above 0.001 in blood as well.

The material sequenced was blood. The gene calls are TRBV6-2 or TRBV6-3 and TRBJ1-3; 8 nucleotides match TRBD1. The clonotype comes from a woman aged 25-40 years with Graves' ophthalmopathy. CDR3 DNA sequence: TGTGCCACCATCCGCGGGCAGGGGGCCGGAAACACCATATATTTT. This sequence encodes CATIRGQGAGNTIYF.